These 3 T cell receptor beta chains were all obtained from the same sample, sequenced in a study of blood T cell repertoires in COVID-19. The table came from immunoSEQ multiplex PCR; TCRdb's copy has only in-frame clones and leaves some out. The sample gives roughly 140,000 clones, roughly nine tenths of which show up once; 3% is in the top ten. Sample: peripheral blood. The origin of the receptors is an older woman with active COVID-19.

The CDR3 region has the DNA TGCGCCAGCCGCATCCTCAGATCGGGGGGCAACGATGGCTACACCTTC. This codes for CASRILRSGGNDGYTF. The chain combines TRBV5-1 with TRBJ1-2; D may be TRBD1 (6 bases). The V and J ends lost 7 bases and 6 bases respectively, with 25 bases between them. Germline CDR1 reads SGHRS; CDR2 reads YFSETQ. The CDR3 sequence is 16 residues long. The full variable domain, rest sourced from reference TRBV5-1 and TRBJ1-2, is KAGVTQTPRYLIKTRGQQVTLSCSPISGHRSVSWYQQTPGQGLQFLFEYFSETQRNKGNFPGRFSGRQFSNSRSEMNVSTLELGDSALYLCASRILRSGGNDGYTFGSGTRLTVV.

The chain employs TRBV7-6 and TRBJ2-2; possibly TRBD1 for D (6 bases). Germline V gene data show CDR1 as SGHVS and CDR2 as FNYEAQ. The CDR3 consists of 16 residues. Trimming left V 5 bases short and J 1 base short, with 14 bases between. Here the CDR3 reads CASSAWPRGNTGELFF. CDR3 DNA sequence: TGTGCCAGCAGCGCCTGGCCCAGGGGGAACACCGGGGAGCTGTTTTTT.

This chain connects TRBV2 to TRBJ1-1; unclear D gene. In germline, CDR1 is SNHLY, CDR2 FYNNEI. CDR3 size: 10 residues. Deletions cut 6 bases from V and 7 bases from J, with 6 bases between. The CDR3 nucleotides are TGTGCCAGCAGGGCCCATGAAGCTTTCTTT. It translates to CASRAHEAFF.